This record concerns one T cell receptor (beta chain) sequence. Its antigen remains unknown. TCRdb's table, derived via immunoSEQ multiplex PCR, lists solely in-frame clones and lacks some. The sample lists around 94,000 clones, about 94% occurring once. These data are taken from a study of cytomegalovirus exposure and HLA in healthy donors. V was clipped by 4 bases and J by 7 bases, with 17 bases between them. The germline V gene encodes CDR1 SEHNR and CDR2 FQNEAQ (reference sequence). The CDR3 has 15 amino acids. Study-wide results and limits: According to a subsequent analysis, TCR clusters identified in the first cohort showed a tendency to co-occur across the approximately 110 validation repertoires. In vitro checks showed that a few CMV-associated chains really do target CMV antigens. Reports indicated that the classifier achieved high specificity and sensitivity in diagnosing cytomegalovirus status.

Among the 120 subjects of the validation cohort, separate from the approximately 700-subject first cohort, were the donors. The chain carries TRBV7-9 and TRBJ1-5; TRBD1 might be the D (5 bases). The source material was PBMCs. The receptor was derived from a woman between 18 and 30 years old in good health and CMV-seronegative. For the CDR3, the DNA is TGTGCCAGCAGCTCAGGGTGGGGGGAACTCCAGCCCCAGCATTTT. Its translation: CASSSGWGELQPQHF.